This T cell receptor beta chain was sequenced for a study of control samples from healthy donors and cancer patients. The germline V and J ends were trimmed by 4 bases and 2 bases, with 9 bases remaining between them. Germline loops: CDR1 SGDLS, CDR2 YYNGEE. The length of the CDR3 is 13 residues. Libraries were prepared by immunoSEQ multiplex PCR; TCRdb keeps only in-frame clonotypes and omits some of them. This sample yields 90,000 or so clones, of which less than 90% are seen a single time; about 9.5% belongs to the top ten. This TCR was recovered from a woman in her forties or fifties with colorectal cancer. Material for sequencing was PBMCs. This chain links TRBV9 with TRBJ1-1, with D tentatively TRBD1 (5 bases). The CDR3 here is CASSPRVNTEAFF. The CDR3 DNA sequence: TGTGCCAGCAGCCCCAGGGTTAACACTGAAGCTTTCTTT. Using reference TRBV9 and TRBJ1-1 for the parts outside the CDR3, the full variable domain is DSGVTQTPKHLITATGQRVTLRCSPRSGDLSVYWYQQSLDQGLQFLIQYYNGEERAKGNILERFSAQQFPDLHSELNLSSLELGDSALYFCASSPRVNTEAFFGQGTRLTVV.